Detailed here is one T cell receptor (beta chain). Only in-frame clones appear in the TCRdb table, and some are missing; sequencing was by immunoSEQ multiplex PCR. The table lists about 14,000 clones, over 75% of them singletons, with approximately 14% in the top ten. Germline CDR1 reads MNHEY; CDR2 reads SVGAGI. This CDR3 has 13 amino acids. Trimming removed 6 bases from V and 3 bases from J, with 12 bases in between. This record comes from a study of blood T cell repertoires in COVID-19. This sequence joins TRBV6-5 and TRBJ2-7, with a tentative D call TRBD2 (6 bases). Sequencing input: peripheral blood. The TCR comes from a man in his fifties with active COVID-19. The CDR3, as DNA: TGTGCCAGCAGGGCGGGAACGTTCTACGAGCAGTACTTC. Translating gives CASRAGTFYEQYF.